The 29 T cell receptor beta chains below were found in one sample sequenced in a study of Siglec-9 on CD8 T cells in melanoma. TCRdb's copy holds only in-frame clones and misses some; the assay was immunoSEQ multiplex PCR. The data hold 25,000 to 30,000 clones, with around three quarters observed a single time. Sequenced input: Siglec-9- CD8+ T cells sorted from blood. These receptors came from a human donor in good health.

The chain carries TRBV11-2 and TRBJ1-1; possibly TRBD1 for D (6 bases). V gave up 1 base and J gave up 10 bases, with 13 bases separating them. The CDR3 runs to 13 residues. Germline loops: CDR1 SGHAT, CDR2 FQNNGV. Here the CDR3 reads CASSLGGMDRAFF. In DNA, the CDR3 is TGTGCCAGCAGCTTAGGGGGGATGGACAGAGCTTTCTTT.

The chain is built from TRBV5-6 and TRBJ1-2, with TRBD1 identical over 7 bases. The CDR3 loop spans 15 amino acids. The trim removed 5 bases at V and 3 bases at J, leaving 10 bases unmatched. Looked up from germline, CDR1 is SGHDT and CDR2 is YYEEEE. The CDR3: CASRPWNRGDYGYTF. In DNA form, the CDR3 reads TGTGCCAGCAGACCATGGAACAGGGGAGACTATGGCTACACCTTC.

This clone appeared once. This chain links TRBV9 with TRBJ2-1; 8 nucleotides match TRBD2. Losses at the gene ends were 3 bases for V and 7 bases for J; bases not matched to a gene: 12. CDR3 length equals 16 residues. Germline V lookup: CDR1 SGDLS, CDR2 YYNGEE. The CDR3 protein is CASSGLMGGGLNEQFF. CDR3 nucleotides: TGTGCCAGCAGCGGACTCATGGGCGGGGGGCTAAATGAGCAGTTCTTC.

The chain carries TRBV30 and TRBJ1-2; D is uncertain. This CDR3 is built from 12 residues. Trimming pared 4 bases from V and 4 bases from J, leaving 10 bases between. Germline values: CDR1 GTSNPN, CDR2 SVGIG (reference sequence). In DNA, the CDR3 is TGTGCCTGGACCCCAGGCGGCTATGGCTACACCTTC. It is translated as CAWTPGGYGYTF.

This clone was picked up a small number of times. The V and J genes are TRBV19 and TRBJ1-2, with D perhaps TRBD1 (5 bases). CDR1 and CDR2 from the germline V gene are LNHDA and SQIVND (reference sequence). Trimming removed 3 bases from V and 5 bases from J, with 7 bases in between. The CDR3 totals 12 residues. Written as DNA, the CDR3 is TGTGCCAGTAGTATGACAGATTATGGCTACACCTTC. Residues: CASSMTDYGYTF.

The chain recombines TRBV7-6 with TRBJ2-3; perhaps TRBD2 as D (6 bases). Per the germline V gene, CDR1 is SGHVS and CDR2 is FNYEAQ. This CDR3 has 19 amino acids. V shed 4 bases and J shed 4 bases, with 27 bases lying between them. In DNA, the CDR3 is TGTGCCAGCAGCTACAGCGGAGCGGGCCATATCGGACCCCCAGATACGCAGTATTTT. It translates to CASSYSGAGHIGPPDTQYF.

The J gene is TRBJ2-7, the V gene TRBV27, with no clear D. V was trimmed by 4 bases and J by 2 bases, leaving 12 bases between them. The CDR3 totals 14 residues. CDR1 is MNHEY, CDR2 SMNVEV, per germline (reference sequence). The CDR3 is CASSSRQQTYEQYF. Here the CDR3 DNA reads TGTGCCAGCAGTTCCCGGCAACAGACCTACGAGCAGTACTTC.

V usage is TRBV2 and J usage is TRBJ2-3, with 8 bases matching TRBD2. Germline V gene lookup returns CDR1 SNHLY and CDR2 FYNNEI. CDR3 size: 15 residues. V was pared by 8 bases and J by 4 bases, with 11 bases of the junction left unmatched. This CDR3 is CASLAGGKGSDTQYF. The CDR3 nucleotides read TGTGCCAGCCTAGCGGGCGGAAAGGGGTCAGATACGCAGTATTTT.

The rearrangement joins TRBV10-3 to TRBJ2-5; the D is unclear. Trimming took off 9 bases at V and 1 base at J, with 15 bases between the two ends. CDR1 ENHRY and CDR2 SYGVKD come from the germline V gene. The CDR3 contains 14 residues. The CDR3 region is CAIRREMGQETQYF. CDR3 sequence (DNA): TGTGCCATTCGTCGAGAGATGGGCCAAGAGACCCAGTACTTC.

The CDR3: CASSLGWGANQPQHF. The CDR3 region has the DNA TGTGCCAGCAGCTTAGGGTGGGGGGCGAATCAGCCCCAGCATTTT. This rearrangement joins TRBV11-2 to TRBJ1-5, with a possible D match to TRBD1 (6 bases). V was cut by 1 base and J by 4 bases, with 11 bases left in between. Germline assignment: CDR1 SGHAT and CDR2 FQNNGV. The CDR3 is 15 amino acids.

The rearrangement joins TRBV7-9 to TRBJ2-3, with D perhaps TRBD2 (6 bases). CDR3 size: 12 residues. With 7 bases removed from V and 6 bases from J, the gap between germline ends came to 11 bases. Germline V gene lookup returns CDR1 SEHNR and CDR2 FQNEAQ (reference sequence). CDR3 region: CASTGGDDTQYF. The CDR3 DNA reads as TGTGCCAGCACGGGCGGGGACGATACGCAGTATTTT. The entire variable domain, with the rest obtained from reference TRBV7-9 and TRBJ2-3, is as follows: DTGVSQNPRHKITKRGQNVTFRCDPISEHNRLYWYRQTLGQGPEFLTYFQNEAQLEKSRLLSDRFSAERPKGSFSTLEIQRTEQGDSAMYLCASTGGDDTQYFGPGTRLTVL.

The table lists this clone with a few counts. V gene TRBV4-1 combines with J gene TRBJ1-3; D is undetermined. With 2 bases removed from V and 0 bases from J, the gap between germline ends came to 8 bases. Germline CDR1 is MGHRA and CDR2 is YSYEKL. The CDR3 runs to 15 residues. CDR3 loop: CASSQYGVSGNTIYF. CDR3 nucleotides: TGCGCCAGCAGCCAATATGGGGTCTCTGGAAACACCATATATTTT.

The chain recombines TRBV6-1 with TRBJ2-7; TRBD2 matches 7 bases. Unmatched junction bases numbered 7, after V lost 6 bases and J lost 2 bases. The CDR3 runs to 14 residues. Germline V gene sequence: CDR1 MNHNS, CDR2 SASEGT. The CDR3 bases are TGTGCCAGCAGGGAACGTGGGGGGGCCTACGAGCAGTACGTC. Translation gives CASRERGGAYEQYV.

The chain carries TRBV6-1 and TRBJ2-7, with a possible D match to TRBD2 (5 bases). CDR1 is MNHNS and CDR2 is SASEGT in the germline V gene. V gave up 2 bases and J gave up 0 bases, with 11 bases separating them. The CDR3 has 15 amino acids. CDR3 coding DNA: TGTGCCAGCAGTGAATTCGGCCTAGCCTCCTACGAGCAGTACGTC. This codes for CASSEFGLASYEQYV.

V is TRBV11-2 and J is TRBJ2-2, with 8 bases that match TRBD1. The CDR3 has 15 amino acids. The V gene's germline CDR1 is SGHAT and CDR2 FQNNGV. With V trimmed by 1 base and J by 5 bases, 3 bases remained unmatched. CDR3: CASSLGTGWTGELFF. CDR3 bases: TGTGCCAGCAGCTTAGGGACAGGGTGGACCGGGGAGCTGTTTTTT. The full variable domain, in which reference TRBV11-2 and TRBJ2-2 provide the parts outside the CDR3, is EAGVAQSPRYKIIEKRQSVAFWCNPISGHATLYWYQQILGQGPKLLIQFQNNGVVDDSQLPKDRFSAERLKGVDSTLKIQPAKLEDSAVYLCASSLGTGWTGELFFGEGSRLTVL.

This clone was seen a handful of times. The chain's CDR3 is CASSQFRGSGELFF. In nucleotides, the CDR3 is TGTGCCAGCAGCCAGTTCAGGGGCTCCGGGGAGCTGTTTTTT. This chain joins TRBV14 and TRBJ2-2, with D possibly matching TRBD1 (6 bases). Trimming removed 3 bases at V and 6 bases at J, with 11 bases between. Per the germline V gene, CDR1 is SGHDN and CDR2 is FVKESK. This CDR3 is built from 14 residues.

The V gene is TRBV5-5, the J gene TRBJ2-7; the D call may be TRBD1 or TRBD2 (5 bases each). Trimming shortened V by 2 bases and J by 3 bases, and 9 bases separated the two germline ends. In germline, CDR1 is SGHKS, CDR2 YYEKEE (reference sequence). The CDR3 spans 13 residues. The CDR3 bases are TGTGCCAGCAGCTTCGGGGCCTACTACGAGCAGTACGTC. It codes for CASSFGAYYEQYV.

The CDR3 DNA reads as TGTGCCAGCAGCTCGGCGGGGGCACAGCCCCAGCATTTT. Its protein product is CASSSAGAQPQHF. This chain joins TRBV6-1 and TRBJ1-5, with D tentatively TRBD1 (6 bases). The CDR3 has 13 amino acids. Germline V lookup: CDR1 MNHNS, CDR2 SASEGT. V lost 6 bases and J 7 bases, leaving 13 bases between the germline ends.

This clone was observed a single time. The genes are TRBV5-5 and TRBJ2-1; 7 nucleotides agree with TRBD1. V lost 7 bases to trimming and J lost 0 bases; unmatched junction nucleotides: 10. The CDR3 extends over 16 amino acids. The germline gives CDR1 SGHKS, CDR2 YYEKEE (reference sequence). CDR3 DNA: TGTGCCAGCTGGGTTTTCGGGACAGCCTCCTACAATGAGCAGTTCTTC. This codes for CASWVFGTASYNEQFF.

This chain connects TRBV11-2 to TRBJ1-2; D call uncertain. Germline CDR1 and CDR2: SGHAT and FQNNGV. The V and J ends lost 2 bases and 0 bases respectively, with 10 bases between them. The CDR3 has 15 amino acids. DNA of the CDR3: TGTGCCAGCAGCTTACAAGGCGGAGCTAACTATGGCTACACCTTC. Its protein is CASSLQGGANYGYTF.

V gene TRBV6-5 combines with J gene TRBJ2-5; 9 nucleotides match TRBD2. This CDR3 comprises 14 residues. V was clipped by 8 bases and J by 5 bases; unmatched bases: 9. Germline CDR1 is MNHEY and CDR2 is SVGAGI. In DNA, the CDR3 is TGTGCCAGCGCGGTTAGCGGGAGCTGGGAGACCCAGTACTTC. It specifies CASAVSGSWETQYF.

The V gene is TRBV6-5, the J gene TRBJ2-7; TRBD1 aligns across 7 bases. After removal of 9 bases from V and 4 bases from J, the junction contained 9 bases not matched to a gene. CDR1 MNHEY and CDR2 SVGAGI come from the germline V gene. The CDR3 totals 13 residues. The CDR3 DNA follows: TGTGCCAGAAGCCCGGGACAGACTTACGAGCAGTACGTC. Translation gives CARSPGQTYEQYV.

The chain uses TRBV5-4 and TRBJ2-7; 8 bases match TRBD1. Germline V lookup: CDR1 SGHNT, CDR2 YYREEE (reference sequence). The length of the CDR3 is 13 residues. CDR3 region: CVSSRDRNHEQYV. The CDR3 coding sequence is TGTGTTTCGTCCCGGGACAGGAACCACGAGCAGTACGTC.

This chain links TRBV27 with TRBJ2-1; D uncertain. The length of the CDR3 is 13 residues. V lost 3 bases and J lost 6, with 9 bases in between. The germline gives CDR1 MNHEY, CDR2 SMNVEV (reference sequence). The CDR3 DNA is TGTGCCAGCAGTTTGTCGACTTTCAATGAGCAGTTCTTC. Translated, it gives CASSLSTFNEQFF.

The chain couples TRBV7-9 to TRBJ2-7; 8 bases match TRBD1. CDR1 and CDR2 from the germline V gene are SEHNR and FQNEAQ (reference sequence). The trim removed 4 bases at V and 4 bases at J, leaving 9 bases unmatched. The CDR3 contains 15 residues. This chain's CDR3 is CASSYSQGAMYEQYF. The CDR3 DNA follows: TGTGCCAGCAGCTACTCCCAGGGGGCGATGTACGAGCAGTACTTC.

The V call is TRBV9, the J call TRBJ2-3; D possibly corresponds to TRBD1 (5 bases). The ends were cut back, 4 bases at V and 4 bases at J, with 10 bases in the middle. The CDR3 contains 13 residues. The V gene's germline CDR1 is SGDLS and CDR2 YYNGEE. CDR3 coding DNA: TGTGCCAGCAGCCTCCAAGGGGCAGATACGCAGTATTTT. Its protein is CASSLQGADTQYF.

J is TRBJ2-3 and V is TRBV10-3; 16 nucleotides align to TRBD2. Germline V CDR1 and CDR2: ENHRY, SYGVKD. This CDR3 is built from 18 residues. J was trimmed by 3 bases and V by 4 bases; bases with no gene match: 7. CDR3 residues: CAISGPGLAGGPTDTQYF. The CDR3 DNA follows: TGTGCCATCAGTGGGCCGGGACTAGCGGGGGGGCCGACAGATACGCAGTATTTT.

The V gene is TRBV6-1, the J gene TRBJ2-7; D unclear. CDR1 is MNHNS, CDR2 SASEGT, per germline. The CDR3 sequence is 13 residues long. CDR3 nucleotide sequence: TGTGCCACCAGTGGAGAGGACTCCTACGAGCAGTACGTC. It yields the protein CATSGEDSYEQYV.

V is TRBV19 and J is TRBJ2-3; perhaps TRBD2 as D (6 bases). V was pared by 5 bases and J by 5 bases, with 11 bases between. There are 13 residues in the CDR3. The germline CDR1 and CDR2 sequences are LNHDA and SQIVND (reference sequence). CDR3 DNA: TGTGCCAGTAGTCTAATCGGGAGAGATACGCAGTATTTT. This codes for CASSLIGRDTQYF.